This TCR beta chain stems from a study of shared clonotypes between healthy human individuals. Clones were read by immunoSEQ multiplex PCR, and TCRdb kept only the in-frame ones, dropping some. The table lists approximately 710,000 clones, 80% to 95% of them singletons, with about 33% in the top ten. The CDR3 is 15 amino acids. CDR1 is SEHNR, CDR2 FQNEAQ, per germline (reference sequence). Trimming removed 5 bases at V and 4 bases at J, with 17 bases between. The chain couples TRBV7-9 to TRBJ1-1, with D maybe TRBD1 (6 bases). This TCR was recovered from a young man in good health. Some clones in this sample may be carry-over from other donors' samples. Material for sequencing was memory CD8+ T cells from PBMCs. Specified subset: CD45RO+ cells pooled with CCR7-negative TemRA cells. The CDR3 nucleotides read TGTGCCAGCAGCAAGGGCGGGGGGGCGATCACTGAAGCTTTCTTT. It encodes CASSKGGGAITEAFF.